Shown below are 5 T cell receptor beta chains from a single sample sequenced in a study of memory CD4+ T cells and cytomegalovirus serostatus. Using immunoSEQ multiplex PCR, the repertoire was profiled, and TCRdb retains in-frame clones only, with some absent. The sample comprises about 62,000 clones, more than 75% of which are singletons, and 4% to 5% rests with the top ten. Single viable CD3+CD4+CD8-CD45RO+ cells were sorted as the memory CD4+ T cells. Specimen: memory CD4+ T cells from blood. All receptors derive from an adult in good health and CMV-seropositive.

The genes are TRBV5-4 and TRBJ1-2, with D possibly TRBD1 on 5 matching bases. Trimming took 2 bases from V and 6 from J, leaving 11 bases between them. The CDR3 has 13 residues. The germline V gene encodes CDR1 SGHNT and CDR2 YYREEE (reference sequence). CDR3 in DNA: TGTGCCAGCAGCTTCCCAGGGAGTGATGGCTACACCTTC. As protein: CASSFPGSDGYTF.

DNA for the CDR3: TGTGCCAGCAGACCTCTGTCTAACTATGGCTACACCTTC. Translation: CASRPLSNYGYTF. This chain connects TRBV11-2 to TRBJ1-2; D gene uncertain. This CDR3 has 13 amino acids. The germline V gene has CDR1 SGHAT and CDR2 FQNNGV. V was pared by 6 bases and J by 0 bases, with 8 bases between.

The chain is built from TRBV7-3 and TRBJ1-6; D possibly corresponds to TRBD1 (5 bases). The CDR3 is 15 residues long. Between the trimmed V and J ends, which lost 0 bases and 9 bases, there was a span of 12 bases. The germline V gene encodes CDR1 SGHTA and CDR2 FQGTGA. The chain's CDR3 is CASSLTAGKGSPLHF. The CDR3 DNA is TGTGCCAGCAGCTTAACGGCAGGGAAGGGTTCACCCCTCCACTTT.

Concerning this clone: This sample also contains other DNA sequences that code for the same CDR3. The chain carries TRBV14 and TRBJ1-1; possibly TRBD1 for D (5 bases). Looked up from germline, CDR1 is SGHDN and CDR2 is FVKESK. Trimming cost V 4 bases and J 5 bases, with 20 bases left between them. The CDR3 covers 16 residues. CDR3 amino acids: CASSLWTGLGGTEAFF. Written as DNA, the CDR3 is TGTGCCAGCAGCCTCTGGACGGGATTGGGGGGTACTGAAGCTTTCTTT.

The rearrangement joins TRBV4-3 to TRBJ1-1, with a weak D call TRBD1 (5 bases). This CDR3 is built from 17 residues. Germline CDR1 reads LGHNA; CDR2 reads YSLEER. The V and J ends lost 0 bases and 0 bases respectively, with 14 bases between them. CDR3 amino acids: CASSQDHGTGVNTEAFF. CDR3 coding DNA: TGCGCCAGCAGCCAAGATCACGGCACGGGGGTGAACACTGAAGCTTTCTTT.